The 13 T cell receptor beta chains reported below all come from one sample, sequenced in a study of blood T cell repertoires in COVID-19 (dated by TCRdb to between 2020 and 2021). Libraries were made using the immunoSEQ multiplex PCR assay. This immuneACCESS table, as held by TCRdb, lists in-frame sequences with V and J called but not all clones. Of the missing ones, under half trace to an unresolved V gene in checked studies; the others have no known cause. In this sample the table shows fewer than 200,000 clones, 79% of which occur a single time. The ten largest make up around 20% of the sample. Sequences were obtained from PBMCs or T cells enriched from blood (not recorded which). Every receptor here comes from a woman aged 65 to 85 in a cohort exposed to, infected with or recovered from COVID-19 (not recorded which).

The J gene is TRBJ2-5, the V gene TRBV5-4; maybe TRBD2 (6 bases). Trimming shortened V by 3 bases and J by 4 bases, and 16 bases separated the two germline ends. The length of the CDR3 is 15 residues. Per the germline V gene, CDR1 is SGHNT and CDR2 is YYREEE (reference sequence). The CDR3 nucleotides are TGTGCCAGCAGCTCGATGATGGGACTGAGAGAGACCCAGTACTTC. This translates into CASSSMMGLRETQYF.

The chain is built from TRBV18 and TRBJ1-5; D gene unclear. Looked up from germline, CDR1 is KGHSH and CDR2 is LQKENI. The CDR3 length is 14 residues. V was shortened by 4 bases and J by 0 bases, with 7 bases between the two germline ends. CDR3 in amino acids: CASSLGYSNQPQHF. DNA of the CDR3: TGTGCCAGCTCACTCGGTTATAGCAATCAGCCCCAGCATTTT.

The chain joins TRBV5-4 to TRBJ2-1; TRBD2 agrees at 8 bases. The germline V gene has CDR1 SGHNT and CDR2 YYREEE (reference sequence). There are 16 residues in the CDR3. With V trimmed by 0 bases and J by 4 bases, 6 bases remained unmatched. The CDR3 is CASSLVPGGAYNEQFF. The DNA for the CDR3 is TGTGCCAGCAGCTTGGTTCCGGGGGGGGCATACAATGAGCAGTTCTTC.

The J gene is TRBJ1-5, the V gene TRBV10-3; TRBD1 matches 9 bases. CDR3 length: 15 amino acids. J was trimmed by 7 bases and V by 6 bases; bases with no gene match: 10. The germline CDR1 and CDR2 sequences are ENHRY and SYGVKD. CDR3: CAISQEGTGQQPQHF. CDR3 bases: TGTGCCATCAGCCAGGAGGGGACAGGGCAACAGCCCCAGCATTTT.

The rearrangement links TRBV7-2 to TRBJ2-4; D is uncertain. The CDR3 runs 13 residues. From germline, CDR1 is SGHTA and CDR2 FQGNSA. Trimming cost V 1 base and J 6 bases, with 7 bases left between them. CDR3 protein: CASSLVAVNIQYF. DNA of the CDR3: TGTGCCAGCAGCTTAGTAGCCGTAAACATTCAGTACTTC.

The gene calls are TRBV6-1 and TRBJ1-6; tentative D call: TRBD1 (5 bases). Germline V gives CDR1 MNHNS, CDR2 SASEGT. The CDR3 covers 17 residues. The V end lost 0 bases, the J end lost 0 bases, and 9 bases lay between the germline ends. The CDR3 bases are TGTGCCAGCAGTGAAGCCGGGGGGGGCTCCTATAATTCACCCCTCCACTTT. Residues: CASSEAGGGSYNSPLHF.

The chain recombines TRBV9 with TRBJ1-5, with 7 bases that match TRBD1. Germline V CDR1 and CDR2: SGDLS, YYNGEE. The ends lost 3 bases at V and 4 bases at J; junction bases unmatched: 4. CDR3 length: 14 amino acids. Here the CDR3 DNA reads TGTGCCAGCAGCGAGGGGGCGGATAATCAGCCCCAGCATTTT. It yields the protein CASSEGADNQPQHF.

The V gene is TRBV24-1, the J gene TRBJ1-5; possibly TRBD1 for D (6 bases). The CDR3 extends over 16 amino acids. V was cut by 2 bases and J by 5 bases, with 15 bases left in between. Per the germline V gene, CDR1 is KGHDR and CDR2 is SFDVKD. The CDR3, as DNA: TGTGCCACCAGTGATTCCAAGAACAGGGCCTATCAGCCCCAGCATTTT. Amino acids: CATSDSKNRAYQPQHF.

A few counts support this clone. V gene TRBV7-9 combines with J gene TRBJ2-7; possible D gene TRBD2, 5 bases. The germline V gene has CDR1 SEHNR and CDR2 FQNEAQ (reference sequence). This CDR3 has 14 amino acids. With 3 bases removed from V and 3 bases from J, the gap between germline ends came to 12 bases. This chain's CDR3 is CASSFFGVDYEQYF. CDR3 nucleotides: TGTGCCAGCAGCTTCTTCGGGGTGGACTACGAGCAGTACTTC. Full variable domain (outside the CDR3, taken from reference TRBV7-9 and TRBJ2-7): DTGVSQNPRHKITKRGQNVTFRCDPISEHNRLYWYRQTLGQGPEFLTYFQNEAQLEKSRLLSDRFSAERPKGSFSTLEIQRTEQGDSAMYLCASSFFGVDYEQYFGPGTRLTVT.

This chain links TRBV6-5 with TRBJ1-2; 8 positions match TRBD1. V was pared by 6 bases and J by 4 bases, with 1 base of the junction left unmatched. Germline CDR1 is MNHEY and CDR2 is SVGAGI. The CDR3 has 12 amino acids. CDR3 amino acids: CASSGTGYGYTF. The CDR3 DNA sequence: TGTGCCAGCAGCGGGACAGGCTATGGCTACACCTTC.

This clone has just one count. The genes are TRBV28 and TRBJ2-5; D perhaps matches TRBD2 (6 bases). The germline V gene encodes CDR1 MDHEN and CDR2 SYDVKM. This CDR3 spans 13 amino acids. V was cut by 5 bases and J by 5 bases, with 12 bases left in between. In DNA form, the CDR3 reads TGTGCCAGCAGTGAGACTAGGAGGGAGACCCAGTACTTC. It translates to CASSETRRETQYF. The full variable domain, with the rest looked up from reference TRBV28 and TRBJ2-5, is DVKVTQSSRYLVKRTGEKVFLECVQDMDHENMFWYRQDPGLGLRLIYFSYDVKMKEKGDIPEGYSVSREKKERFSLILESASTNQTSMYLCASSETRRETQYFGPGTRLLVL.

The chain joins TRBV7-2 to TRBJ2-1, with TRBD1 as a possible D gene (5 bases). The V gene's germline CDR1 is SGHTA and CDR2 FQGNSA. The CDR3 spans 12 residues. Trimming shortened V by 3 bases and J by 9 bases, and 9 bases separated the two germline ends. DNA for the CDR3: TGTGCCAGCAGCTTCCAGGGTAGTGAGCAGTTCTTC. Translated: CASSFQGSEQFF.

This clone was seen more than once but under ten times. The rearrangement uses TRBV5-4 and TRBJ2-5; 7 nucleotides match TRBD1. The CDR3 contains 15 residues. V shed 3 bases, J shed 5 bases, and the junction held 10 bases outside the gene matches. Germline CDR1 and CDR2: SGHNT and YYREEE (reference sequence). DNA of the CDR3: TGTGCCAGCAGCTCGCGGACAGGCCCCGGGGAGACCCAGTACTTC. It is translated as CASSSRTGPGETQYF.